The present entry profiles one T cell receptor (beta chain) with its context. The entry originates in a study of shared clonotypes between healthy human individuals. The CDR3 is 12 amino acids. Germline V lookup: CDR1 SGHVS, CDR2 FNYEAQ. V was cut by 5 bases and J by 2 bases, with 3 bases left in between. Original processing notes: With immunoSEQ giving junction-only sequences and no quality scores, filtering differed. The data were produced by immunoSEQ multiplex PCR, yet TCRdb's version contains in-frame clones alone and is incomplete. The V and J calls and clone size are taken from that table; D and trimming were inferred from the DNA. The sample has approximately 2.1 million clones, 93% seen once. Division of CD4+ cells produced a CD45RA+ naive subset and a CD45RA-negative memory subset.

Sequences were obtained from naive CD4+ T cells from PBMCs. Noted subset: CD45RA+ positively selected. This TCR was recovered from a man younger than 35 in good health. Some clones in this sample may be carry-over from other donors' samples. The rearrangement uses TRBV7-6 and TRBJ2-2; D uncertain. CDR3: CASSHNTGELFF. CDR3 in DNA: TGTGCCAGCAGCCACAACACCGGGGAGCTGTTTTTT.